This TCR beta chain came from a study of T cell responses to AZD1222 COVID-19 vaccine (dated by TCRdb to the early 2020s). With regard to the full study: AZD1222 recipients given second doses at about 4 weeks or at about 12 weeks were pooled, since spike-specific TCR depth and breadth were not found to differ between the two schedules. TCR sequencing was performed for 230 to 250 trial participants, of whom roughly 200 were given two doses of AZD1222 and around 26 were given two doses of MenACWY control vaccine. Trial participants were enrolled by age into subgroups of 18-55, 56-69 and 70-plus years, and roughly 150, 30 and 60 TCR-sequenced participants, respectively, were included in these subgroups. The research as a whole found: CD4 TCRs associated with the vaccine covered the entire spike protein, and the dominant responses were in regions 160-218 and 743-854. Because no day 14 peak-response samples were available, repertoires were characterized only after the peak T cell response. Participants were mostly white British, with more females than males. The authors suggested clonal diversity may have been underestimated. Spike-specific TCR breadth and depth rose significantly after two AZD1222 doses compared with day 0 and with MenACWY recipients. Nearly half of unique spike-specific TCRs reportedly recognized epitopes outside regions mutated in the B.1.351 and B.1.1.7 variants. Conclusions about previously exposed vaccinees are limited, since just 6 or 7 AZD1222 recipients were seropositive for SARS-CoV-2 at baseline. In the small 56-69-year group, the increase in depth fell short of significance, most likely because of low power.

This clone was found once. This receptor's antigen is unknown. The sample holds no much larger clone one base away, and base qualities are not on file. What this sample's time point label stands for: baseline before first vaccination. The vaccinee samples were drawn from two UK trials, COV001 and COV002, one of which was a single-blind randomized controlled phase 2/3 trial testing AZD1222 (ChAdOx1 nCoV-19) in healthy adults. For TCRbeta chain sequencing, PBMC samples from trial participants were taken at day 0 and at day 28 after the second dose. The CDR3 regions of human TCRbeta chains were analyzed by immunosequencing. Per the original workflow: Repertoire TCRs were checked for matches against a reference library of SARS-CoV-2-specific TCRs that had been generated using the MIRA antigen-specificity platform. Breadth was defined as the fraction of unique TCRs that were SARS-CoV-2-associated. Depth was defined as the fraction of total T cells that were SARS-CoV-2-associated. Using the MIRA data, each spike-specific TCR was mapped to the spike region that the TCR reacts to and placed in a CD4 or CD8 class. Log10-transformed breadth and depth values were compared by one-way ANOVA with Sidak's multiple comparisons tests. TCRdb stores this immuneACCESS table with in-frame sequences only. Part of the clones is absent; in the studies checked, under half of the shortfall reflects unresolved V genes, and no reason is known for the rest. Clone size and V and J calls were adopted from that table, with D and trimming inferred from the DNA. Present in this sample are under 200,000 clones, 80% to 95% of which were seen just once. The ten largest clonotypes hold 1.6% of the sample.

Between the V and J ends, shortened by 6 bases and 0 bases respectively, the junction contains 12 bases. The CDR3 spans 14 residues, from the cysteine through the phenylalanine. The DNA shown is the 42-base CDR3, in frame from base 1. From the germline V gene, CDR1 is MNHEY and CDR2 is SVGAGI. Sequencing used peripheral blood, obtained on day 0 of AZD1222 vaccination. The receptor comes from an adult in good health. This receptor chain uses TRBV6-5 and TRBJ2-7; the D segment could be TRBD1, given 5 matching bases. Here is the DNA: TGTGCCAGCAGCTGGGGCAGCAGCTCCTACGAGCAGTACTTC. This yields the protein CASSWGSSSYEQYF.